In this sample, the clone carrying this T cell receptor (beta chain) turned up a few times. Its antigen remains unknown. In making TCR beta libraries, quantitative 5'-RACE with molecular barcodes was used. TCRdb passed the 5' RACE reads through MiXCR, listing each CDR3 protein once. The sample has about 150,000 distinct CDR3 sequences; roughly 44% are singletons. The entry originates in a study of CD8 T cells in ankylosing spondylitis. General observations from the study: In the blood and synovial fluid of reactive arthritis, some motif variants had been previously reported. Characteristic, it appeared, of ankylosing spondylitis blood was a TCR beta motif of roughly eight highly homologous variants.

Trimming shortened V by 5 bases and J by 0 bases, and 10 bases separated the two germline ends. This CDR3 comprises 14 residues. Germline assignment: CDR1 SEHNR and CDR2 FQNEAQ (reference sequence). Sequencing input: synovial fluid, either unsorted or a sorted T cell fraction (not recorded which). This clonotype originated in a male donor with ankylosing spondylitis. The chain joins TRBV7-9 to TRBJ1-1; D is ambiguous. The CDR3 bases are TGTGCCAGCAGCCTCGGGAATCTGAACACTGAAGCTTTCTTT. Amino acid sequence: CASSLGNLNTEAFF. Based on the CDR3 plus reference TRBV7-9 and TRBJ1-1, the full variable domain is DTGVSQNPRHKITKRGQNVTFRCDPISEHNRLYWYRQTLGQGPEFLTYFQNEAQLEKSRLLSDRFSAERPKGSFSTLEIQRTEQGDSAMYLCASSLGNLNTEAFFGQGTRLTVV.